Below, 24 T cell receptor beta chains from the same sample are listed, as sequenced in a study of neurological immune-mediated disorders. Stated time point: longitudinal time-point 2. One entry per CDR3 protein results from TCRdb running MiXCR on the 5' RACE reads. The repertoire holds 84,000 or so distinct CDR3 sequences, with around 14% as singletons. The sequencing sample was made of PBMCs. These receptors all stem from a female donor with HTLV-1-associated myelopathy (HAM/TSP).

This clonotype was recorded many times. The J gene is TRBJ2-3, the V gene TRBV11-2, with D tentatively TRBD1 (6 bases). This CDR3 has 15 amino acids. Deletions cut 5 bases from V and 2 bases from J, with 14 bases between. Germline loops: CDR1 SGHAT, CDR2 FQNNGV. CDR3: CASSGRGSSTDTQYF. The CDR3 DNA follows: TGTGCCAGCAGCGGCAGGGGAAGTTCCACAGATACGCAGTATTTT.

The table lists this clonotype with many counts. This chain uses TRBV5-1 with TRBJ1-1; D remains unclear. The CDR3 is 14 residues long. V lost 2 bases and J lost 6, with 14 bases in between. Germline V CDR1 and CDR2: SGHRS, YFSETQ. The chain's CDR3 is CASSFLAGSAEAFF. CDR3 bases: TGCGCCAGCAGCTTTTTAGCAGGTAGCGCTGAAGCTTTCTTT.

In this sample, this clonotype turned up many times. V is TRBV3-1 and J is TRBJ1-1, with D perhaps TRBD1 (5 bases). CDR1 LGHDT and CDR2 YNNKEL come from the germline V gene (reference sequence). Between the trimmed V and J ends, which lost 0 bases and 4 bases, there was a span of 12 bases. The CDR3 runs 15 residues. The CDR3 coding sequence is TGTGCCAGCAGCCAAGATGAGGGCAGGGCCACTGAAGCTTTCTTT. This gives the protein CASSQDEGRATEAFF.

In its sample, this clonotype was seen many times. The chain joins TRBV20-1 to TRBJ2-1; D is ambiguous. The CDR3 spans 13 residues. Germline CDR1 reads DFQATT; CDR2 reads SNEGSKA (reference sequence). V gave up 0 bases and J gave up 7 bases, with 10 bases separating them. The CDR3: CSAREGILNEQFF. CDR3 in DNA: TGCAGTGCTAGAGAAGGTATTCTAAATGAGCAGTTCTTC.

This clonotype was counted at least ten times. This chain joins TRBV11-2 and TRBJ2-3; 9 bases match TRBD2. The CDR3 contains 15 residues. CDR1 is SGHAT and CDR2 is FQNNGV in the germline V gene. Unmatched junction bases numbered 9, after V lost 5 bases and J lost 6 bases. In DNA, the CDR3 is TGTGCCAGCAGCCGACTAGCGGAGGGTTTGGATACGCAGTATTTT. It is translated as CASSRLAEGLDTQYF.

This clonotype was counted many times. This rearrangement joins TRBV27 to TRBJ2-3; D call uncertain. Trimming shortened V by 5 bases and J by 5 bases, and 8 bases separated the two germline ends. CDR1 MNHEY and CDR2 SMNVEV come from the germline V gene (reference sequence). The CDR3 spans 12 residues. CDR3 sequence: CASSNQRDTQYF. The CDR3 nucleotides are TGTGCCAGCAGTAACCAACGAGATACGCAGTATTTT.

Ten or more counts support this clonotype. The CDR3 DNA reads as TGTGCCAGCAGCTTAGTATTGGGGACAGGGAAGCAATATGAGCAGTTCTTC. Protein product: CASSLVLGTGKQYEQFF. V and J are TRBV11-2 and TRBJ2-1; TRBD1 aligns across 9 bases. Germline values: CDR1 SGHAT, CDR2 FQNNGV. This CDR3 contains 17 residues. Trimming removed 1 base from V and 8 bases from J; junction bases left unmatched: 12.

This clonotype was picked up many times. The chain joins TRBV5-1 to TRBJ1-1, with 8 bases identical to TRBD1. V lost 4 bases to trimming and J lost 2 bases; unmatched junction nucleotides: 4. CDR3 size: 14 residues. Looked up from germline, CDR1 is SGHRS and CDR2 is YFSETQ. The chain's CDR3 is CASSRTGTNTEAFF. CDR3 nucleotides: TGCGCCAGCAGCCGGACAGGGACTAACACTGAAGCTTTCTTT. Looking up the rest from reference TRBV5-1 and TRBJ1-1 gives the full variable domain: KAGVTQTPRYLIKTRGQQVTLSCSPISGHRSVSWYQQTPGQGLQFLFEYFSETQRNKGNFPGRFSGRQFSNSRSEMNVSTLELGDSALYLCASSRTGTNTEAFFGQGTRLTVV.

This clonotype was seen at least ten times. The gene calls are TRBV5-1 and TRBJ2-7; TRBD2 matches 7 bases. CDR1 is SGHRS and CDR2 is YFSETQ in the germline V gene. The CDR3 contains 15 residues. The ends lost 4 bases at V and 4 bases at J; junction bases unmatched: 11. The CDR3 sequence: CASSPQPGLSYEQYF. DNA of the CDR3: TGCGCCAGCAGCCCTCAACCGGGACTATCATACGAGCAGTACTTC.

This clonotype was seen at least ten times. J is TRBJ1-1 and V is TRBV6-1; D is ambiguous. Germline V gene lookup returns CDR1 MNHNS and CDR2 SASEGT. With 6 bases removed from V and 8 bases from J, the gap between germline ends came to 13 bases. The CDR3 sequence is 12 residues long. This chain's CDR3 is CASSGEVGEAFF. CDR3 coding DNA: TGTGCCAGCAGCGGGGAAGTGGGGGAAGCTTTCTTT.

This clonotype occurred many times. The chain employs TRBV7-9 and TRBJ1-1; D is possibly TRBD1 (6 bases). Germline V gene data show CDR1 as SEHNR and CDR2 as FQNEAQ (reference sequence). This CDR3 region has 15 residues. V lost 5 bases and J lost 1, with 14 bases in between. The CDR3 DNA follows: TGTGCCAGCAGCGGGCCGCAGGGGAAGAACACTGAAGCTTTCTTT. It is translated as CASSGPQGKNTEAFF.

This clonotype was observed many times. The genes are TRBV20-1 and TRBJ1-1; tentative D call: TRBD1 (5 bases). Germline loops: CDR1 DFQATT, CDR2 SNEGSKA (reference sequence). CDR3 size: 14 residues. V was cut by 5 bases and J by 1 base, with 14 bases left in between. The CDR3 region is CSAAASGSNTEAFF. The CDR3 coding sequence is TGCAGTGCTGCAGCGTCAGGGTCGAACACTGAAGCTTTCTTT.

This clonotype was observed at least ten times. The chain links TRBV5-1 to TRBJ2-5; 8 nucleotides agree with TRBD2. With V trimmed by 1 base and J by 5 bases, 4 bases remained unmatched. There are 14 residues in the CDR3. The germline V gene encodes CDR1 SGHRS and CDR2 YFSETQ. In nucleotides, the CDR3 is TGCGCCAGCAGCTTGCGCGGGGGGTCGGAGACCCAGTACTTC. This codes for CASSLRGGSETQYF.

This clonotype was detected ten times or more. V gene TRBV14 combines with J gene TRBJ2-5; D is ambiguous. Germline-derived CDR1 and CDR2 are SGHDN and FVKESK. V was pared by 4 bases and J by 2 bases, with 8 bases between. The CDR3 spans 13 residues. CDR3 sequence (DNA): TGTGCCAGCAGCCGACCGGGTCAAGAGACCCAGTACTTC. Amino acid sequence: CASSRPGQETQYF. Full variable domain (rest looked up from reference TRBV14 and TRBJ2-5): EAGVTQFPSHSVIEKGQTVTLRCDPISGHDNLYWYRRVMGKEIKFLLHFVKESKQDESGMPNNRFLAERTGGTYSTLKVQPAELEDSGVYFCASSRPGQETQYFGPGTRLLVL.

This clonotype was picked up many times. The chain is built from TRBV5-1 and TRBJ1-6; D remains unclear. Trimming stripped 5 bases from V and 0 bases from J, with 12 bases between. Per the germline V gene, CDR1 is SGHRS and CDR2 is YFSETQ. CDR3 size: 16 residues. This CDR3 reads CASRPTLSSYNSPLHF. The DNA of the CDR3 is TGCGCCAGCAGGCCGACTCTTAGCTCCTATAATTCACCCCTCCACTTT.

This clonotype was seen repeatedly, ten times or more. The chain joins TRBV25-1 to TRBJ1-1, with D unresolved. Germline CDR1 reads MGHDK; CDR2 reads SYGVNS. Trimming took 1 base from V and 1 from J, leaving 10 bases between them. CDR3 size: 15 residues. The CDR3 DNA is TGTGCCAGCAGTGAATTGGCAGACACGAACACTGAAGCTTTCTTT. Its translation: CASSELADTNTEAFF.

This clonotype showed up many times. V and J are TRBV7-2 and TRBJ2-7, with D perhaps TRBD1 (5 bases). CDR3 length: 13 residues. V was cut by 3 bases and J by 4 bases, with 10 bases left in between. From germline, CDR1 is SGHTA and CDR2 FQGNSA. Here the CDR3 reads CASSFWGPYEQYF. The CDR3 DNA sequence: TGTGCCAGCAGCTTTTGGGGCCCGTACGAGCAGTACTTC.

The table lists this clonotype with a count of one. At one of its ends the junction is not consistent with the germline gene, which may arise from a read error. The chain joins TRBV29-1 to TRBJ2-1, with D perhaps TRBD1 or TRBD2 (6 bases each). The germline CDR1 and CDR2 sequences are SQVTM and ANQGSEA. The CDR3 loop spans 14 amino acids. This CDR3 reads CSVELSGGWYEQFF. The CDR3 DNA follows: TGTAGCGTTGAATTGTCCGGGGGCTGGTACGAGCAGTTCTTC.

This clonotype was recorded many times. V and J are TRBV29-1 and TRBJ2-7; 8 bases agree with TRBD1. Losses at the gene ends were 1 base for V and 2 bases for J; bases not matched to a gene: 4. From germline, CDR1 is SQVTM and CDR2 ANQGSEA. There are 14 residues in the CDR3. CDR3 sequence reads: CSVEGTGRPYEQYF. The CDR3 DNA follows: TGCAGCGTTGAAGGGACAGGGCGGCCCTACGAGCAGTACTTC.

V and J are TRBV2 and TRBJ1-4; D is ambiguous. Germline V lookup: CDR1 SNHLY, CDR2 FYNNEI. Trimming took off 6 bases at V and 4 bases at J, with 6 bases between the two ends. CDR3 length equals 12 residues. The chain's CDR3 is CASSQFNEKLFF. The CDR3 region has the DNA TGTGCCAGCAGCCAGTTTAATGAAAAACTGTTTTTT.

The genes are TRBV5-5 and TRBJ2-1; 8 nucleotides match TRBD2. The trim removed 0 bases at V and 3 bases at J, leaving 8 bases unmatched. This CDR3 is built from 17 residues. The germline V gene has CDR1 SGHKS and CDR2 YYEKEE (reference sequence). Here the CDR3 DNA reads TGTGCCAGCAGCTTGGGTCGGGGGGGGTCTGACTACAATGAGCAGTTCTTC. It specifies CASSLGRGGSDYNEQFF. The whole variable domain, remainder taken from reference TRBV5-5 and TRBJ2-1, is DAGVTQSPTHLIKTRGQQVTLRCSPISGHKSVSWYQQVLGQGPQFIFQYYEKEERGRGNFPDRFSARQFPNYSSELNVNALLLGDSALYLCASSLGRGGSDYNEQFFGPGTRLTVL.

The chain employs TRBV9 and TRBJ2-3, with 14 bases matching TRBD2. The CDR3 runs to 16 residues. Looked up from germline, CDR1 is SGDLS and CDR2 is YYNGEE. With V trimmed by 3 bases and J by 6 bases, 6 bases remained unmatched. Here the CDR3 reads CASSAGLAGAGDTQYF. The CDR3 DNA is TGTGCCAGCAGCGCGGGACTAGCGGGGGCTGGGGATACGCAGTATTTT.

This clonotype was counted at least ten times. The CDR3 sequence: CASSFVQINTGELFF. The CDR3 DNA sequence: TGCGCCAGCAGCTTCGTACAGATCAACACCGGGGAGCTGTTTTTT. The rearrangement uses TRBV5-1 and TRBJ2-2; D is unresolved. CDR1 and CDR2 from the germline V gene are SGHRS and YFSETQ. There are 15 residues in the CDR3. V was cut by 2 bases and J by 2 bases, with 10 bases left in between. Full variable domain (outside the CDR3, taken from reference TRBV5-1 and TRBJ2-2): KAGVTQTPRYLIKTRGQQVTLSCSPISGHRSVSWYQQTPGQGLQFLFEYFSETQRNKGNFPGRFSGRQFSNSRSEMNVSTLELGDSALYLCASSFVQINTGELFFGEGSRLTVL.

V usage is TRBV15 and J usage is TRBJ2-7; 7 bases are shared with TRBD2. The CDR3 runs to 16 residues. CDR1 and CDR2 from the germline V gene are LNHNV and YYDKDF (reference sequence). The DNA of the CDR3 is TGTTTTACCAGCGGTACCTGGGGGGGGATCCTTTACGAGCAGTACTTC. Amino acid sequence: CFTSGTWGGILYEQYF.